This T cell receptor (beta chain) is from a study of vaccination effects on CD4 cells after COVID-19. Study summary: Samples collected post-vaccine were obtained a median of 72 days after the second dose. Broader study findings: Common cold coronavirus cross-reactivity was shown by only 1 of 255 vaccine-induced clones in healthy vaccinees.

As regards this clone: Its antigen remains unknown.

The CDR3 loop spans 14 amino acids. Germline V lookup: CDR1 MRHNA, CDR2 SNTAGT. With 4 bases removed from V and 8 bases from J, the gap between germline ends came to 14 bases. When around 10 days of culture had elapsed, CD4+ T cells were isolated. Each participant was given two doses of one vaccine (BNT162b2 or mRNA-1273). Days 3 and 7 saw half the medium replaced with IL-2 medium. Sequenced by immunoSEQ multiplex PCR; TCRdb stores in-frame clones only, minus some. The profile covers approximately 70,000 clones, with 73% appearing a single time and roughly 2.3% taken by the ten largest. The sequence was collected from a human donor who received a COVID-19 vaccine. The sample consisted of CD4+ T cells from PBMCs cultured without peptide, taken after COVID-19 vaccination. The chain uses TRBV6-4 and TRBJ2-2; tentatively, D is TRBD1 (6 bases). The CDR3 here is CASSVVQGGGELFF. Here the CDR3 DNA reads TGTGCCAGCAGTGTGGTACAGGGTGGAGGGGAGCTGTTTTTT.